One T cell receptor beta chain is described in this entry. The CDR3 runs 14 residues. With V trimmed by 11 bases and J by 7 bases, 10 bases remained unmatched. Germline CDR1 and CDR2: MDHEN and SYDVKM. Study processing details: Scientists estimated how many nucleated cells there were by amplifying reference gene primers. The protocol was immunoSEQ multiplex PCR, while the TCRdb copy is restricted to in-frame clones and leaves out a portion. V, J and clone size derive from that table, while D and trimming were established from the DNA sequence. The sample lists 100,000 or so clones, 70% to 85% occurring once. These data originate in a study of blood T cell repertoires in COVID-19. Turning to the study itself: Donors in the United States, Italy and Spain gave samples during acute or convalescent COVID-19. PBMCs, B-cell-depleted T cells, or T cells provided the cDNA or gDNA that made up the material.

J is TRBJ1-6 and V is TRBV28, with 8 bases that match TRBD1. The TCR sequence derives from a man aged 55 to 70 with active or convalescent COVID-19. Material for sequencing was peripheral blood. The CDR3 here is CAEGPGGGNSPLHF. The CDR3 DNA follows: TGTGCCGAGGGGCCAGGGGGCGGGAATTCACCCCTCCACTTT.